Below are 10 T cell receptor beta chains sequenced from a single sample in a study of blood T cells in healthy people across ages. For the second PCR, which ran for roughly 7 to 11 cycles, a sample-barcoded 5' primer and a J-beta primer mix were used. TCRdb re-analysed the 5' RACE reads in MiXCR, keeping a single row per CDR3 protein. The sample has some 670,000 distinct CDR3 sequences; approximately 52% are singletons. The specimen sequenced was blood. These receptors originate from a woman at least 80 years old in good health.

This chain links TRBV29-1 with TRBJ2-1; tentatively, D is TRBD1 (5 bases). This CDR3 contains 13 residues. The germline V and J ends were trimmed by 7 bases and 2 bases, with 12 bases remaining between them. Per the germline V gene, CDR1 is SQVTM and CDR2 is ANQGSEA. The CDR3 coding sequence is TGCAGCGCATCAGACAGTCCCTACAATGAGCAGTTCTTC. Translation gives CSASDSPYNEQFF.

The chain links TRBV25-1 to TRBJ1-5; 7 nucleotides match TRBD1. V lost 3 bases, J lost 5 bases, and 7 bases stayed unmatched. Germline CDR1 MGHDK, CDR2 SYGVNS. This CDR3 has 15 residues. The CDR3 loop reads CASSDEGAADQPQHF. DNA for the CDR3: TGTGCCAGCAGTGATGAGGGGGCGGCGGATCAGCCCCAGCATTTT.

The CDR3 is CSVVLAANNEQFF. CDR3 DNA: TGCAGCGTTGTGCTAGCGGCTAACAATGAGCAGTTCTTC. The chain carries TRBV29-1 and TRBJ2-1; 7 bases match TRBD2. Per germline, CDR1 SQVTM and CDR2 ANQGSEA. V lost 4 bases and J lost 5; bases outside the gene matches: 5. CDR3 length equals 13 residues.

With regard to this clonotype: A read error may be the cause here, since a much bigger clone is one base away. The rearrangement joins TRBV5-1 to TRBJ2-4; no clear D. Matching the DNA end better, TRBJ2-7 makes the J call doubtful. Germline CDR1 and CDR2: SGHRS and YFSETQ. The CDR3 is made up of 12 amino acids. CDR3 DNA sequence: TGCGCCAGCAGCTTTGACAACTACGAGCAGTACTTC. Its translation is CASSFDNYEQYF.

About this clonotype: Just one base apart from a much larger clone, this may be a read error. J is TRBJ2-1 and V is TRBV7-9; D may correspond to TRBD1 or TRBD2 (5 bases each). Germline-derived CDR1 and CDR2 are SEHNR and FQNEAQ (reference sequence). The length of the CDR3 is 17 residues. CDR3 loop: CAGSPQTGRTSYNEQFF. The DNA for the CDR3 is TGTGCCGGCAGCCCACAAACGGGACGTACCTCCTACAATGAGCAGTTCTTC. The full variable domain, completed using reference TRBV7-9 and TRBJ2-1, is DTGVSQNPRHKITKRGQNVTFRCDPISEHNRLYWYRQTLGQGPEFLTYFQNEAQLEKSRLLSDRFSAERPKGSFSTLEIQRTEQGDSAMYLCAGSPQTGRTSYNEQFFGPGTRLTVL.

This clonotype has a handful of counts. This may be a read error, as it is one base from a much larger clone. The chain combines TRBV7-9 with TRBJ2-1; TRBD1 might be the D (5 bases). This CDR3 is built from 16 residues. Germline V gene sequence: CDR1 SEHNR, CDR2 FQNEAQ (reference sequence). V shed 2 bases and J shed 8 bases, with 19 bases lying between them. CDR3 in amino acids: CASSLMAAGLVDEQFF. The CDR3 DNA reads TGTGCCAGCAGCTTAATGGCGGCAGGGTTGGTGGATGAGCAGTTCTTC.

The chain uses TRBV5-5 and TRBJ2-2; a possible D gene is TRBD2 (6 bases). The CDR3 contains 12 residues. V was clipped by 4 bases and J by 7 bases, with 8 bases between them. Germline CDR1 reads SGHKS; CDR2 reads YYEKEE (reference sequence). The CDR3 loop reads CASSRRDGELFF. The CDR3 region has the DNA TGTGCCAGCAGCCGGCGGGACGGGGAGCTGTTTTTT.

The rearrangement uses TRBV24-1 and TRBJ2-5; unclear D gene. Germline V gene lookup returns CDR1 KGHDR and CDR2 SFDVKD. CDR3 size: 15 residues. The V end lost 3 bases, the J end lost 2 bases, and 12 bases lay between the germline ends. CDR3 amino acids: CATSDRSPQQETQYF. CDR3 bases: TGTGCCACCAGTGATCGGTCCCCGCAGCAAGAGACCCAGTACTTC.

This clonotype was picked up one time. The chain joins TRBV20-1 to TRBJ1-4; D gene ambiguous. The germline V gene encodes CDR1 DFQATT and CDR2 SNEGSKA (reference sequence). There are 15 residues in the CDR3. Trimming took off 2 bases at V and 6 bases at J, with 16 bases between the two ends. CDR3 DNA: TGCAGTGCTAGACATCTCCGTGACAACGATGAAAAACTGTTTTTT. Translated, it gives CSARHLRDNDEKLFF.

This clonotype was counted ten times or more. The rearrangement joins TRBV20-1 to TRBJ2-3, with a weak D call TRBD2 (6 bases). This CDR3 comprises 16 residues. CDR1 is DFQATT, CDR2 SNEGSKA, per germline (reference sequence). V was cut by 1 base and J by 2 bases, with 16 bases left in between. Written as DNA, the CDR3 is TGCAGTGCTAGAGCCTCCTTTGGGAGGCTCACAGATACGCAGTATTTT. Protein sequence: CSARASFGRLTDTQYF.